Given below is one T cell receptor (beta chain) in context. Patients aged 18 to 65 had newly diagnosed hyperthyroidism lasting under 2 months. Patients were excluded for uncontrolled infection, other autoimmune disease, pregnancy or lactation. This entry belongs to a study of T cells in Graves' hyperthyroidism and ophthalmopathy. As for the study in general: Once the initial diagnosis was made, peripheral blood was obtained before any treatment.

Amplified regions were TCR beta CDR3 sequences from RNA transcripts. The TCR CDR3 first-round RT-PCR relied on the HTBI primer set. TCRdb re-analysed the multiplex PCR reads in MiXCR, keeping a single row per CDR3 protein. The sample yields 500,000 to 550,000 distinct CDR3 sequences, around 21% seen once. The origin of this receptor is a man between 18 and 29 years old with Graves' hyperthyroidism. The sample consisted of blood.

The CDR3 coding sequence is TGTGCCAGCAGCGGACCCCACAGGCGACTGTTTTTT. Encoded protein: CASSGPHRRLFF. This rearrangement joins TRBV11-2 to TRBJ1-4; maybe TRBD1 (5 bases). The germline V gene has CDR1 SGHAT and CDR2 FQNNGV. This CDR3 spans 12 amino acids. V lost 5 bases and J lost 13, with 14 bases in between.